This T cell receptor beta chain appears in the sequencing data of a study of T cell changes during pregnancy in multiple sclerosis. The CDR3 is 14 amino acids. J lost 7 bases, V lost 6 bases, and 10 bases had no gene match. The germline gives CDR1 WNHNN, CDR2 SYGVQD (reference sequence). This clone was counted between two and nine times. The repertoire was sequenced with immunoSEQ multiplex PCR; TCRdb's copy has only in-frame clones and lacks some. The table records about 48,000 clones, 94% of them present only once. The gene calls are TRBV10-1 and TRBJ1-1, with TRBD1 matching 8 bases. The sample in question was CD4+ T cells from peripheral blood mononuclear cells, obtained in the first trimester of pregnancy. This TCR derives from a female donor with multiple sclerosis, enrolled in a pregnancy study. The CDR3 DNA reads TGCGCCAGCAGCGCAACAGGGGGGTTCGGTGAAGCTTTCTTT. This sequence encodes CASSATGGFGEAFF.